The 10 T cell receptor beta chains listed next were all sequenced from one sample in a study of shared clonotypes between healthy human individuals. Measured with immunoSEQ multiplex PCR; TCRdb has only the in-frame clones, and not every one. The profile covers 2.3 million or so clones, with approximately 93% appearing a single time and 0.39% taken by the ten largest. Sequencing was carried out using naive CD4+ T cells from PBMCs. Documented subset: CD45RA+ positively selected. Receptor source: a man between 18 and 29 years old in good health. Some clones in this sample may be carry-over from other donors' samples.

This rearrangement joins TRBV7-3 to TRBJ2-1, with a weak D call TRBD2 (5 bases). The V gene lost 3 bases and the J gene lost 8 bases, with 17 bases spanning the gap. There are 15 residues in the CDR3. Looked up from germline, CDR1 is SGHTA and CDR2 is FQGTGA. The CDR3 region has the DNA TGTGCCAGCAGCTTGGGAGATATTGGGATCGATGAGCAGTTCTTC. Encoded protein: CASSLGDIGIDEQFF. Full variable domain (remainder filled in from reference TRBV7-3 and TRBJ2-1): GAGVSQTPSNKVTEKGKYVELRCDPISGHTALYWYRQSLGQGPEFLIYFQGTGAADDSGLPNDRFFAVRPEGSVSTLKIQRTERGDSAVYLCASSLGDIGIDEQFFGPGTRLTVL.

The rearrangement links TRBV5-4 to TRBJ2-7; 10 bases are shared with TRBD2. The CDR3 sequence is 18 residues long. Losses at the gene ends were 3 bases for V and 3 bases for J; bases not matched to a gene: 15. Germline CDR1 SGHNT, CDR2 YYREEE (reference sequence). The CDR3 nucleotides read TGTGCCAGCAGCTCAACCAAGGGAGCTAGCGGGAGTGTCTACGAGCAGTACTTC. It translates to CASSSTKGASGSVYEQYF.

V and J are TRBV7-3 and TRBJ2-1, with 7 bases lining up with TRBD2. In germline, CDR1 is SGHTA, CDR2 FQGTGA. The CDR3 consists of 13 residues. Trimming removed 8 bases from V and 7 bases from J; junction bases left unmatched: 8. The CDR3 DNA reads TGTGCCAGCGCCCAGGGCGGGAGAAATGAGCAGTTCTTC. Protein: CASAQGGRNEQFF.

On this clone itself: One junction end does not reproduce the germline sequence, and a read error may be involved. The CDR3 DNA follows: TGTGTCAGCAGCGCGGGACTAGCGGTCTACAATGAGCAGTTCTTC. Its protein product is CVSSAGLAVYNEQFF. The rearrangement links TRBV5-6 to TRBJ2-1; the match to TRBD2 covers 11 bases. Germline V gene lookup returns CDR1 SGHDT and CDR2 YYEEEE. CDR3 length: 15 amino acids.

The chain joins TRBV5-4 to TRBJ2-4, with a weak D call TRBD1 (6 bases). V was pared by 2 bases and J by 6 bases, with 15 bases between. Germline V gives CDR1 SGHNT, CDR2 YYREEE (reference sequence). This CDR3 spans 15 amino acids. DNA of the CDR3: TGTGCCAGCAGCTTTGCAGGTGGGGGCTCAAACATTCAGTACTTC. It yields the protein CASSFAGGGSNIQYF.

The V and J genes are TRBV28 and TRBJ2-7; D possibly matches TRBD1 or TRBD2 (5 bases each). CDR3 length equals 16 residues. Germline loops: CDR1 MDHEN, CDR2 SYDVKM. The V end was cut by 0 bases, the J end by 4 bases, with 16 bases between. CDR3 DNA sequence: TGTGCCAGCAGTTTATGGACCGGGACCCATGGTTACGAGCAGTACTTC. Protein: CASSLWTGTHGYEQYF.

The rearrangement joins TRBV5-6 to TRBJ2-2, with D uncertain. This CDR3 region has 16 residues. CDR1 is SGHDT and CDR2 is YYEEEE in the germline V gene. V was trimmed by 4 bases and J by 1 base, leaving 14 bases between them. Here the CDR3 reads CASSDIRVRNTGELFF. For the CDR3, the DNA is TGTGCCAGCAGCGACATTCGGGTCCGGAACACCGGGGAGCTGTTTTTT.

This clone was detected only once. The gene calls are TRBV28 and TRBJ2-3; D uncertain. Germline V gene data show CDR1 as MDHEN and CDR2 as SYDVKM. The CDR3 consists of 13 residues. Trimming pared 6 bases from V and 0 bases from J, leaving 7 bases between. This CDR3 reads CASRALSTDTQYF. In DNA form, the CDR3 reads TGTGCCAGCAGGGCATTAAGCACAGATACGCAGTATTTT.

The J gene is TRBJ2-2, the V gene TRBV9, with a tentative D call TRBD2 (6 bases). The CDR3 totals 14 residues. Trimming shortened V by 2 bases and J by 6 bases, and 11 bases separated the two germline ends. In germline, CDR1 is SGDLS, CDR2 YYNGEE. Here the CDR3 DNA reads TGTGCCAGCAGCGTGACTAGTGGTGCCGGGGAGCTGTTTTTT. Translation gives CASSVTSGAGELFF.

The chain is built from TRBV5-1 and TRBJ2-1; D might be TRBD1 or TRBD2, each matching 5 bases. Germline V lookup: CDR1 SGHRS, CDR2 YFSETQ. The length of the CDR3 is 12 residues. Trimming left V 1 base short and J 8 bases short, with 7 bases between. CDR3 sequence (DNA): TGCGCCAGCAGCTTGCAGGGACATGAGCAGTTCTTC. Translation gives CASSLQGHEQFF.